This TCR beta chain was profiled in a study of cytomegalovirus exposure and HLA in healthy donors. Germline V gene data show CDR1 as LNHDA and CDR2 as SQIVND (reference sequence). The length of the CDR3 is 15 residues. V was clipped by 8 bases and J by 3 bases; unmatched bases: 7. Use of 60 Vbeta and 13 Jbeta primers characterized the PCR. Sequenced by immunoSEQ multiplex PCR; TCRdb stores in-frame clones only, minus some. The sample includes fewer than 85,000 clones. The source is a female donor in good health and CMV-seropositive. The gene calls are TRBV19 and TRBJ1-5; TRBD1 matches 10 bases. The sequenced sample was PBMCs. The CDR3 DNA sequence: TGTGCCAGTGCACGGGACAGGGGAATCAATCAGCCCCAGCATTTT. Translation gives CASARDRGINQPQHF.